This T cell receptor (beta chain) was obtained from a study of T cell responses to AZD1222 COVID-19 vaccine. Whole-study findings and limits: At baseline, just five to seven AZD1222 recipients tested seropositive. Clonal diversity was possibly underestimated; the donors were predominantly white British and more often female. Along spike, vaccine-associated CD4 TCRs were found throughout, with dominance at 160-218 and 743-854.

Notes on this clone: Its antigen is not identified.

Second-dose timings of about 4 or about 12 weeks were pooled. The method was immunoSEQ multiplex PCR; TCRdb's version includes in-frame clones alone and lacks a portion of them. The sample carries around 65,000 clones, roughly 85% recorded once. V lost 5 bases and J lost 0; bases outside the gene matches: 7. Per germline, CDR1 MNHNY and CDR2 SVGAGI (reference sequence). This CDR3 region has 15 residues. The sample here was peripheral blood, taken 28 days after the second AZD1222 dose. This TCR came from an adult who received the AZD1222 COVID-19 vaccine. The chain couples TRBV6-6 to TRBJ2-7, with TRBD1 matching over 7 bases. The CDR3 DNA sequence: TGTGCCAGCAGTCAGGGACAGCCGAGCTCCTACGAGCAGTACTTC. Amino acid sequence: CASSQGQPSSYEQYF.